Sequencing of this TCR beta chain was carried out in a study of T cells in Graves' hyperthyroidism and ophthalmopathy. The CDR3 is made up of 18 amino acids. Germline assignment: CDR1 MNHEY and CDR2 SMNVEV (reference sequence). V was pared by 2 bases and J by 5 bases, with 11 bases of the junction left unmatched. Study observations and caveats: Most thyroid clonotypes with frequency above 0.001 were detected in blood.

This clonotype was seen at least ten times. Its antigen is unidentified. The investigators amplified TCR beta CDR3 regions from RNA transcripts. The HTBI primer set served for first-round RT-PCR of the TCR CDR3. TCRdb re-called the multiplex PCR reads through MiXCR, storing one row per CDR3 protein. The sample consists of around 290,000 distinct CDR3 sequences, about an eighth of them appearing once. A patient was excluded if there was uncontrolled infection, other autoimmune disease, pregnancy or lactation. The diagnostic basis comprised clinical symptoms, serum thyroxine and TRAb, thyroid ultrasound and orbital computed tomography. PBMCs were obtained from about 9.9 ml fresh peripheral blood.

The clonotype comes from a woman younger than 45 with Graves' hyperthyroidism that later progressed to Graves' ophthalmopathy. Input material: blood. The V gene is TRBV27, the J gene TRBJ2-7; 14 positions agree with TRBD2. The CDR3 region is CASSLKASGLAGDNEQYF. The CDR3 nucleotides read TGTGCCAGCAGTTTAAAAGCCTCGGGACTAGCGGGAGACAACGAGCAGTACTTC.